Listed below are T cell receptor beta chains from one sample, sequenced in a study of cytomegalovirus exposure and HLA in healthy donors. Repertoires were generated with immunoSEQ multiplex PCR, while TCRdb's copy carries only in-frame clones and drops some. This sample has 150,000 to 200,000 clones, with about 80% found just once. The sequenced sample consisted of PBMCs. These receptors all come from a man aged 40-49 years in good health and CMV-seronegative. The CDR3 runs from the conserved cysteine through the conserved F or W. Each record gives: J gene, V gene, D gene, clone size, CDR3 DNA, CDR3 protein. D genes are given only for firm matches. Not every row has a clone size; where given, it reads once, few, many or a size class.

TRBJ1-2	TRBV5-1	.	once	TGCGCCAGCAGCCCCACAGGGTCGGCTGAGTATTTTGGCTATGGCTACACCTTC	CASSPTGSAEYFGYGYTF
TRBJ2-3	TRBV7-3	.	.	TGTGCCAGCAGCTTAATCGGGCTAGCTGCAGATACGCAGTATTTT	CASSLIGLAADTQYF
TRBJ2-7	TRBV19	TRBD1	.	TGTGCCAGTAGTATAGTATCTGGGACAGGGGGCTACGAGCAGTACTTC	CASSIVSGTGGYEQYF
TRBJ1-2	TRBV5-6	.	few	TGTGCCAGCACCGGAGGGTCGGGATATGGCTACACCTTC	CASTGGSGYGYTF
TRBJ2-1	TRBV11-2	.	.	TGTGCCAGCAGCTTAGACCGTCCCGGGGGTGTTAGGAATGAGCAGTTCTTC	CASSLDRPGGVRNEQFF
TRBJ2-4	TRBV28	.	.	TGTGCCAGCAGAACTCGATCGGACATTCAGTACTTC	CASRTRSDIQYF
TRBJ2-7	TRBV7-8	.	.	TGTGCCAGCAGCGATAAAGTAGCGTCTCCATCCGAGCAGTACTTC	CASSDKVASPSEQYF
TRBJ1-4	TRBV19	TRBD1	.	TGTGCCAGTAGTTTCGGGACAGGTGCAACTAATGAAAAACTGTTTTTT	CASSFGTGATNEKLFF
TRBJ1-6	TRBV28	.	.	TGTGCCAGCAGTTTAGACAGAGTACAACCGATAGACTTT	CASSLDRVQPIDF
TRBJ2-2	TRBV28	TRBD2	.	TGTGCCAGCCAGCCGGGGGGGAACACCGGGGAGCTGTTTTTT	CASQPGGNTGELFF
TRBJ2-3	TRBV5-1	.	few	TGCGCCAGCAGCTTGGGAGCAAGCCGCACAGATACGCAGTATTTT	CASSLGASRTDTQYF
TRBJ2-5	TRBV5-1	TRBD2	.	TGCGCCAGCAGCTCGGGACTAGCGGGAGGGCCCCTAGAGACCCAGTACTTC	CASSSGLAGGPLETQYF
TRBJ1-2	TRBV28	TRBD1	.	TGTGCCAGCAGTTTATCGGACAGGGGGATGTATGGCTACACCTTC	CASSLSDRGMYGYTF
TRBJ2-3	TRBV7-9	TRBD2	few	TGTGCCAGCTTAAGACTAGCGGGAGCCAGGACAGATACGCAGTATTTT	CASLRLAGARTDTQYF
TRBJ2-7	TRBV5-8	TRBD1	.	TGTGCCAGCAGCTTTCGAGTAGACAGGGGCTACGAGCAGTACTTC	CASSFRVDRGYEQYF
TRBJ2-5	TRBV9	TRBD2	.	TGTGCCAGCAGCGTATTGGCGCGGGAGGGCCTGGAGACCCAGTACTTC	CASSVLAREGLETQYF
TRBJ2-2	TRBV6-5	.	once	TGTGCCAGCCTCAGTGTTAACACCGGGGAGCTGTTTTTT	CASLSVNTGELFF
TRBJ2-7	TRBV28	TRBD2	few	TGTGCCAGTGCCCCCGGGACTAGCGTTGCCTACGAGCAGTACTTC	CASAPGTSVAYEQYF
TRBJ2-6	TRBV19	TRBD2	.	TGTGCCAGTCGGGGGGGGTCTACCGGGGCCAACGTCCTGACTTTC	CASRGGSTGANVLTF
TRBJ2-3	TRBV28	.	.	TGTGCCAGCAGTTACTTTGGGGGCCCAGATACGCAGTATTTT	CASSYFGGPDTQYF
TRBJ2-7	TRBV5-1	TRBD1	.	TGCGCCAGCAGTTACAGACCGACAGGGCGAGACGAGCAGTACTTC	CASSYRPTGRDEQYF
TRBJ1-2	TRBV20-1	.	.	TGCAGTCCCATACAGAGAGGCTACACCTTC	CSPIQRGYTF
TRBJ2-1	TRBV6-5	.	.	TGTGCCAGCAGATATCAGGGTGAGCAGTTCTTC	CASRYQGEQFF
TRBJ2-1	TRBV9	TRBD1	.	TGTGCCAGCAGCTTCCAGCGGGGGACAGGGGTCAATGAGCAGTTCTTC	CASSFQRGTGVNEQFF
TRBJ2-1	TRBV6-6	.	.	TGTGCCAGCATACCACGAGGGTATAGTAATGAGCAGTTCTTC	CASIPRGYSNEQFF
TRBJ2-4	TRBV7-7	TRBD1	.	TGTGCTAGCAGCCCCGGACAGGGAAACATTCAGTACTTC	CASSPGQGNIQYF
TRBJ2-3	TRBV7-9	.	.	TGTGCCAGCAGCTTACGGGATACGCAGTATTTT	CASSLRDTQYF
TRBJ2-7	TRBV28	.	.	TGTGCCAGCAGTTTATCGAGACAATTGACCCTTTACGAGCAGTACTTC	CASSLSRQLTLYEQYF
TRBJ2-2	TRBV28	.	.	TGTGCCAGCAGTAAGACACTTAACACCGGGGAGCTGTTTTTT	CASSKTLNTGELFF
TRBJ2-7	TRBV7-6	TRBD2	.	TGTGCCAGCAGCGCCTATTTGACTAGCGGGAACTCCTACGAGCAGTACTTC	CASSAYLTSGNSYEQYF
TRBJ2-3	TRBV27	.	few	TGTGCCAGCAGTTTATCGAGGGCCCCCGATACGCAGTATTTT	CASSLSRAPDTQYF
TRBJ1-2	TRBV10-1	.	once	TGCGCCAGCAGTGTCCCCGACAGAGGCTACACCTTC	CASSVPDRGYTF
TRBJ1-1	TRBV6-1	.	.	TGTGCCAGCAGTGAAACGGGGAACACTGAAGCTTTCTTT	CASSETGNTEAFF
TRBJ1-6	TRBV18	.	.	TGTGCCAGCTCACCACAGGGGGTCGGAGGTTCACCCCTCCACTTT	CASSPQGVGGSPLHF
TRBJ2-7	TRBV5-5	.	.	TGTGCCAGCAGCTTGGAACAGTTGGAGCAGTACTTC	CASSLEQLEQYF
TRBJ1-5	TRBV6-1	.	once	TGTGCCAGCAGTTTGGACGGTCGGGGATCTCAGCCCCAGCATTTT	CASSLDGRGSQPQHF
TRBJ1-3	TRBV11-2	TRBD1	.	TGTGCCAGCAGCGGACCTGACAGGGGGCCGGGAAACACCATATATTTT	CASSGPDRGPGNTIYF
TRBJ1-5	TRBV19	.	.	TGTGCCAGTAGTATAGACCCACCCAGGGGAAGTAGTCAACCTCAGCCCCAGCATTTT	CASSIDPPRGSSQPQPQHF
TRBJ1-1	TRBV7-9	.	.	TGTGCCAGCAGCCAGGTGGTTACTGAAGCTTTCTTT	CASSQVVTEAFF
TRBJ2-2	TRBV30	TRBD2	once	TGTGCCTGGAGAGGAGCGGGAGGGACCGGGGAGCTGTTTTTT	CAWRGAGGTGELFF
TRBJ1-1	TRBV29-1	.	.	TGCAGCGTAGCAGGGGAAACTGAAGCTTTCTTT	CSVAGETEAFF
TRBJ1-5	TRBV27	.	.	TGTGCCAGCAGTGTAGAGGGGGGGCATAGCAATCAGCCCCAGCATTTT	CASSVEGGHSNQPQHF
TRBJ2-1	TRBV4-3	TRBD2	once	TGCGCCAGCAGCCAAGCGGCACTAGCGGGATCCGATGAGCAGTTCTTC	CASSQAALAGSDEQFF
TRBJ1-1	TRBV27	.	.	TGTGCCAGCAGTTTATTCGGGGGGAACACTGAAGCTTTCTTT	CASSLFGGNTEAFF
TRBJ2-3	TRBV7-9	.	.	TGTTCCAGCAGCCCCTTCTTCGGTTTCACAGATACGCAGTATTTT	CSSSPFFGFTDTQYF
TRBJ2-5	TRBV10-1	.	.	TGCGCCAGCAGTATGACAGGTGTTGGAGAGACCCAGTACTTC	CASSMTGVGETQYF
TRBJ2-7	TRBV28	.	.	TGTGCCAGCAGGGTAGGGGCGGTCTACGAGCAGTACTTC	CASRVGAVYEQYF
TRBJ1-2	TRBV5-1	TRBD1	once	TGCGCCAGCAGCCCGGACAGGGGGCGGTTTGGCTACACCTTC	CASSPDRGRFGYTF
TRBJ2-5	TRBV6-1	TRBD1	few	TGTGCCAGCAGTTCCGACAGGGAACCGACCCAGTACTTC	CASSSDREPTQYF
TRBJ2-7	TRBV9	TRBD2	.	TGTGCCAGCAGCGTAGCGACTAGCGGGACCTACGAGCAGTACTTC	CASSVATSGTYEQYF
TRBJ1-6	TRBV4-3	TRBD1	.	TGCGCCAGCAGTGGCGGACAGGAAAAGGGCTCACCCCTCCACTTT	CASSGGQEKGSPLHF
TRBJ2-1	TRBV4-3	TRBD2	.	TGCGCCAGCAGCCTCGGGACTAGCGGATTCAATGAGCAGTTCTTC	CASSLGTSGFNEQFF
TRBJ2-7	TRBV5-1	TRBD2	.	TGCGCCAGCAGCCCCTTAGCGGGGGCCTACTCCTACGAGCAGTACTTC	CASSPLAGAYSYEQYF
TRBJ2-1	TRBV6-1	TRBD1	.	TGTGCCAGCAGAGACAGGGGGCGCACTAATGAGCAGTTCTTC	CASRDRGRTNEQFF
TRBJ2-3	TRBV18	TRBD2	.	TGTGCCAGCTCACCACGACTAGCGGGGGGCCGGGGCCCAGATACGCAGTATTTT	CASSPRLAGGRGPDTQYF
TRBJ1-1	TRBV18	.	few	TGTGCCAGCTCACCATCGCGGCAGAACACTGAAGCTTTCTTT	CASSPSRQNTEAFF
TRBJ2-7	TRBV15	TRBD1	.	TGTGCCACCAGCAGGGACAGGGTCACCTACGAGCAGTACTTC	CATSRDRVTYEQYF